This record looks at one TCR beta chain sequence and its context. This specimen comes from a study of blood T cell repertoires in COVID-19. Study background: Some COVID-19 samples were acute and others convalescent; all came from the United States, Italy and Spain. The cDNA or gDNA used as material had been derived from T cells, B-cell-depleted T cells, or PBMCs.

The length of the CDR3 is 16 residues. J gave up 0 bases and V 3 bases, and 4 bases lay outside the gene matches. CDR1 and CDR2 (germline): KGHSH, LQKENI. Some clones are missing from TCRdb's copy, which holds only in-frame ones; the method was immunoSEQ multiplex PCR. The table records around 230,000 clones, approximately 84% of them present only once. The specimen was peripheral blood. The chain links TRBV18 to TRBJ2-2, with 7 bases aligning to TRBD1. The TCR sequence derives from a man aged 50 or older with COVID-19, enrolled during active disease. DNA for the CDR3: TGTGCCAGCTCACCGCTTGGGACAGCGAACACCGGGGAGCTGTTTTTT. This codes for CASSPLGTANTGELFF.